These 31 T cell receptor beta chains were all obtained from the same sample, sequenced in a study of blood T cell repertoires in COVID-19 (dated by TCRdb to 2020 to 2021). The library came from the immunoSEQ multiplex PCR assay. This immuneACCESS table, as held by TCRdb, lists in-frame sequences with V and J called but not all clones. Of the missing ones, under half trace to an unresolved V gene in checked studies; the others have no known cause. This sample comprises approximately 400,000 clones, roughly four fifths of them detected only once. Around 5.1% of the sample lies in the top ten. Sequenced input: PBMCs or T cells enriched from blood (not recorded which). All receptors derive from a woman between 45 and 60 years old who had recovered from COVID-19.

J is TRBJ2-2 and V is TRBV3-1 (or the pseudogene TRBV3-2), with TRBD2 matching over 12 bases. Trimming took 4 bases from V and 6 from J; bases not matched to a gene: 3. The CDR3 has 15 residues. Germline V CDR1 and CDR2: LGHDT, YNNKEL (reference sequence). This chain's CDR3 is CASSRGLAGPGELFF. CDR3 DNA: TGTGCCAGCAGCCGAGGACTAGCGGGGCCCGGGGAGCTGTTTTTT.

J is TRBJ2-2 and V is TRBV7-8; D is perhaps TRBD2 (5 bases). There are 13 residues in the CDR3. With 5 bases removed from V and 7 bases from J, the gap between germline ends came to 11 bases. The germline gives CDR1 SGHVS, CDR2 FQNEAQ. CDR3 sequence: CASSPRGFGELFF. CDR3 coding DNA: TGTGCCAGCAGCCCCCGCGGGTTCGGGGAGCTGTTTTTT.

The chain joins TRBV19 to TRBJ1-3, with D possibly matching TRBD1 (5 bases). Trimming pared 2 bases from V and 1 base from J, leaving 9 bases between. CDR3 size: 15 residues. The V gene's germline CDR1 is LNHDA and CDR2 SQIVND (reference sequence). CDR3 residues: CASSIFDSSGNTIYF. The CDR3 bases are TGTGCCAGTAGTATATTCGACAGTTCTGGAAACACCATATATTTT. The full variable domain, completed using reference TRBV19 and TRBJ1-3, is DGGITQSPKYLFRKEGQNVTLSCEQNLNHDAMYWYRQDPGQGLRLIYYSQIVNDFQKGDIAEGYSVSREKKESFPLTVTSAQKNPTAFYLCASSIFDSSGNTIYFGEGSWLTVV.

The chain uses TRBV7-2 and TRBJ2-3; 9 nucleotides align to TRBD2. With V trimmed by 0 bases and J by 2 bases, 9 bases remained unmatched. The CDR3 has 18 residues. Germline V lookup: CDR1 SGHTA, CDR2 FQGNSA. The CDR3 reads CASSLALWRGGYTDTQYF. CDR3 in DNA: TGTGCCAGCAGCTTAGCGCTGTGGCGGGGGGGATACACAGATACGCAGTATTTT.

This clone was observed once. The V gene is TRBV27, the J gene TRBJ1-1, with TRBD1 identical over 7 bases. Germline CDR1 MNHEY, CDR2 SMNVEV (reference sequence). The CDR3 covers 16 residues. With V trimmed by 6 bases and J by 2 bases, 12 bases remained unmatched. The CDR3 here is CASSPPDRLPNTEAFF. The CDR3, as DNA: TGTGCCAGCAGCCCCCCGGACAGGCTACCTAACACTGAAGCTTTCTTT.

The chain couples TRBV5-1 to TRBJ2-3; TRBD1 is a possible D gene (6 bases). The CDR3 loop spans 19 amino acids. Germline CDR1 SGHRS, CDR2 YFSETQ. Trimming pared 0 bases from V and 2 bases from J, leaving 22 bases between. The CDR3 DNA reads TGCGCCAGCAGCTTGGGGAGGCTTAGCAGGGGTATCAACACAGATACGCAGTATTTT. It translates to CASSLGRLSRGINTDTQYF. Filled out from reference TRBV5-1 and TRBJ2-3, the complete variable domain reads KAGVTQTPRYLIKTRGQQVTLSCSPISGHRSVSWYQQTPGQGLQFLFEYFSETQRNKGNFPGRFSGRQFSNSRSEMNVSTLELGDSALYLCASSLGRLSRGINTDTQYFGPGTRLTVL.

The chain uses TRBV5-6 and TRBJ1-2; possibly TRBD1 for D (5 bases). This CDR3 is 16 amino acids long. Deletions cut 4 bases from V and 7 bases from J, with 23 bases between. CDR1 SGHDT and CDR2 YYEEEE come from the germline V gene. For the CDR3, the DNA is TGTGCCAGCAGCGCGAGGAGGGACCGAGTTTTTGGTGGCTACACCTTC. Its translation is CASSARRDRVFGGYTF. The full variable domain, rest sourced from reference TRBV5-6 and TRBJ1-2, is DAGVTQSPTHLIKTRGQQVTLRCSPKSGHDTVSWYQQALGQGPQFIFQYYEEEERQRGNFPDRFSGHQFPNYSSELNVNALLLGDSALYLCASSARRDRVFGGYTFGSGTRLTVV.

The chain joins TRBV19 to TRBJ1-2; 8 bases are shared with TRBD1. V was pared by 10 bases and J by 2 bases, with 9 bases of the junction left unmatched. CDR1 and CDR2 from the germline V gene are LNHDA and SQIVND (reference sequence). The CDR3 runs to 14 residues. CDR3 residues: CATRLSGGNYGYTF. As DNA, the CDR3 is TGTGCCACTAGGCTATCAGGGGGCAACTATGGCTACACCTTC.

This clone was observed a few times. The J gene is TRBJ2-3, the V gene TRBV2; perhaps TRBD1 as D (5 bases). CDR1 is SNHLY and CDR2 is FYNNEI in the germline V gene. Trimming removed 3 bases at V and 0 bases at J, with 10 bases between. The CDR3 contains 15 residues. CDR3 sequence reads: CASSEGLSSTDTQYF. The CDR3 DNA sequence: TGTGCCAGCAGTGAGGGGCTCTCTAGCACAGATACGCAGTATTTT.

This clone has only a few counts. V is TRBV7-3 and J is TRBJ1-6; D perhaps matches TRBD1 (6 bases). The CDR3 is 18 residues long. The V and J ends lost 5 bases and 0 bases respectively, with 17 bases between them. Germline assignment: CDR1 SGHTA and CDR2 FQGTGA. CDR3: CASSIYWGPSSYNSPLHF. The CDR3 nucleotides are TGTGCCAGCAGCATCTATTGGGGGCCTAGCTCCTATAATTCACCCCTCCACTTT.

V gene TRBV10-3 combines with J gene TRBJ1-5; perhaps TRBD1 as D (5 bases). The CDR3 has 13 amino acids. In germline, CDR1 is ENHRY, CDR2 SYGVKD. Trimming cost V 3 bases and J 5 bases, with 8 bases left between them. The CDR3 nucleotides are TGTGCCATCAGTGACAGGGAAGATCAGCCCCAGCATTTT. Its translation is CAISDREDQPQHF.

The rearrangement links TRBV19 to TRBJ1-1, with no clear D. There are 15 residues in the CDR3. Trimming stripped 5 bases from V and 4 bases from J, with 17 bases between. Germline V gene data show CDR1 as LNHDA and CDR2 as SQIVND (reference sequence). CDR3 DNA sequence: TGTGCCAGTAGTCCTTTAAACAAGGGAGGCACTGAAGCTTTCTTT. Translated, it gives CASSPLNKGGTEAFF. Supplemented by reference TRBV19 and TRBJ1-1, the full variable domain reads DGGITQSPKYLFRKEGQNVTLSCEQNLNHDAMYWYRQDPGQGLRLIYYSQIVNDFQKGDIAEGYSVSREKKESFPLTVTSAQKNPTAFYLCASSPLNKGGTEAFFGQGTRLTVV.

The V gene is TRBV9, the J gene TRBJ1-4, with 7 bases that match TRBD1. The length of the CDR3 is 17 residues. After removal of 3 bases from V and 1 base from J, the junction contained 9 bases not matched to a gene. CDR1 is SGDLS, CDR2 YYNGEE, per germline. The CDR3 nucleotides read TGTGCCAGCAGCGGAGGGGTACAGGGGATAACTAATGAAAAACTGTTTTTT. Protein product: CASSGGVQGITNEKLFF.

CDR3 protein: CASRARQPPYGYTF. CDR3 in DNA: TGTGCCAGCAGGGCCCGACAGCCGCCCTATGGCTACACCTTC. The chain is built from TRBV25-1 and TRBJ1-2; possibly TRBD1 for D (5 bases). V dropped 6 bases and J dropped 4 bases, with 15 bases sitting between them. Germline V gene data show CDR1 as MGHDK and CDR2 as SYGVNS. The CDR3 extends over 14 amino acids.

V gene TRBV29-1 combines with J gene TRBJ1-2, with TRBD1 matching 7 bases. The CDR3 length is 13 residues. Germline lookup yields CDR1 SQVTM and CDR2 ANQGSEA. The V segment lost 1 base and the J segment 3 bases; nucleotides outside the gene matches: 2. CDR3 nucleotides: TGCAGCGTTGAAGCCCAGGGGGACTATGGCTACACCTTC. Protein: CSVEAQGDYGYTF.

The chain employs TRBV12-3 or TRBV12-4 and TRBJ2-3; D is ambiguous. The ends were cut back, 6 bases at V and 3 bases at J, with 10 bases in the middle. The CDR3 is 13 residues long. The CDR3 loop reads CASSPRLTDTQYF. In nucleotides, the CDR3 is TGTGCCAGCAGCCCCCGTTTGACAGATACGCAGTATTTT.

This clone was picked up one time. CDR3 amino acids: CASSYVVQYPTGELFF. The CDR3 DNA reads TGTGCCAGCAGTTATGTTGTACAGTACCCCACCGGGGAGCTGTTTTTT. The chain joins TRBV6-5 to TRBJ2-2; D uncertain. Germline CDR1 and CDR2: MNHEY and SVGAGI. V was trimmed by 3 bases and J by 4 bases, leaving 15 bases between them. This CDR3 spans 16 amino acids.

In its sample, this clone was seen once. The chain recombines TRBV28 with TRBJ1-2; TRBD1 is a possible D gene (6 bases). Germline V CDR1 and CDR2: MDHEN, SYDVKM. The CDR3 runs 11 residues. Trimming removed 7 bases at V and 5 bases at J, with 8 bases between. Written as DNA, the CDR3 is TGTGCCAGCACTCAGGGGTATGGCTACACCTTC. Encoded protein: CASTQGYGYTF.

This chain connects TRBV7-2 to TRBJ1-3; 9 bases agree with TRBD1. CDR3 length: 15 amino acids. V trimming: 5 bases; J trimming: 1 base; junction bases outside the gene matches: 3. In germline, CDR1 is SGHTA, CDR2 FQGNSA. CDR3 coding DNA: TGTGCCAGCAGCATGACAGGGGGTTCTGGAAACACCATATATTTT. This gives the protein CASSMTGGSGNTIYF.

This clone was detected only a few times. Here the CDR3 reads CASSLDQGHNEKLFF. CDR3 DNA sequence: TGTGCCAGCAGCTTAGATCAGGGACATAATGAAAAACTGTTTTTT. The chain couples TRBV7-6 to TRBJ1-4, with D perhaps matching TRBD1 (6 bases). This CDR3 contains 15 residues. Trimming cost V 1 base and J 4 bases, with 10 bases left between them. The germline V gene has CDR1 SGHVS and CDR2 FNYEAQ. The variable domain in full, with the rest retrieved from reference TRBV7-6 and TRBJ1-4, is GAGVSQSPRYKVTKRGQDVALRCDPISGHVSLYWYRQALGQGPEFLTYFNYEAQQDKSGLPNDRFSAERPEGSISTLTIQRTEQRDSAMYRCASSLDQGHNEKLFFGSGTQLSVL.

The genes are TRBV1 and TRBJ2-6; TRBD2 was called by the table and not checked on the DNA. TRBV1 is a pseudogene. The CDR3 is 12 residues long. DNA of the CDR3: TGCACCAGTCCGGTGTCCGCCAACGTCCTGACTTTC. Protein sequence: CTSPVSANVLTF.

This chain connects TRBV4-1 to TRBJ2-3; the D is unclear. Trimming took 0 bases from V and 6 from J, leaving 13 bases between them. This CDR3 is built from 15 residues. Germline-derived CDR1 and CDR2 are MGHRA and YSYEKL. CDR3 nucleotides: TGCGCCAGCAGCCAAGAAGGTGCCGACTTCGATACGCAGTATTTT. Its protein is CASSQEGADFDTQYF.

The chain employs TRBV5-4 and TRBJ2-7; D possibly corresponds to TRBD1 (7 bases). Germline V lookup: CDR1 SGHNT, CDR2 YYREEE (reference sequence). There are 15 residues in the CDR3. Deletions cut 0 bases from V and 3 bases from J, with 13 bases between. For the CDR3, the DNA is TGTGCCAGCAGCTTGGGGGGCGGGACAGTCTACGAGCAGTACTTC. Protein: CASSLGGGTVYEQYF.

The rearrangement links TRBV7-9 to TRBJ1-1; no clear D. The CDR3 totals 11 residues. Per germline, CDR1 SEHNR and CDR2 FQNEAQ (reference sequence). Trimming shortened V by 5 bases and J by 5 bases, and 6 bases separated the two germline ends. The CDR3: CASSRGTEAFF. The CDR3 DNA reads TGTGCCAGCAGCCGGGGAACTGAAGCTTTCTTT.

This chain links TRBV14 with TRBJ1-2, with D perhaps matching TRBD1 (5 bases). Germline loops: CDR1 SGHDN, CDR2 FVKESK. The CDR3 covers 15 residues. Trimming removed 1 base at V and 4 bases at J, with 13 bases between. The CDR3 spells CASSQVAGEGYGYTF. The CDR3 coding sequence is TGTGCCAGCAGCCAAGTTGCGGGGGAAGGCTATGGCTACACCTTC.

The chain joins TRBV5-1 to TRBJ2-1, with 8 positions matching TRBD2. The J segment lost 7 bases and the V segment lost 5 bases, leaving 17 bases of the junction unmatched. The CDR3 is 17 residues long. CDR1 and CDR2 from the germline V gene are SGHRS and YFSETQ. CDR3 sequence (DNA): TGCGCCAGCAGTTCCCCAGCGGGAGATTTAAGTTCAAATGAGCAGTTCTTC. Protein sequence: CASSSPAGDLSSNEQFF.

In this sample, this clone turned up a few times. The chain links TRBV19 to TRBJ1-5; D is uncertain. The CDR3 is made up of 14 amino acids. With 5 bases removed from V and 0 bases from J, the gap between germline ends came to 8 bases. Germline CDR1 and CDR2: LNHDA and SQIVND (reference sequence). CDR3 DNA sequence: TGTGCCAGTAGTTTAGGACTTAGCAATCAGCCCCAGCATTTT. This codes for CASSLGLSNQPQHF.

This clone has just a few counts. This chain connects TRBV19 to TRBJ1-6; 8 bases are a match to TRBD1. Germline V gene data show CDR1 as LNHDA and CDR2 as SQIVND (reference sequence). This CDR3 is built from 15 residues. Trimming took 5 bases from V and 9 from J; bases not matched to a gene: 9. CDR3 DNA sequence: TGTGCCAGTAGTCTCCAGACAGGGGACGGTTCACCCCTCCACTTT. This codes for CASSLQTGDGSPLHF.

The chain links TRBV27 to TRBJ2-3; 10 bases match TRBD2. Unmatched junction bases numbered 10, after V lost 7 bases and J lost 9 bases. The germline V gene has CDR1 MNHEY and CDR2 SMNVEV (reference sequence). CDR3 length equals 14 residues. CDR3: CASKGSGRTGTQYF. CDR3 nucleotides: TGTGCCAGCAAAGGTAGCGGGAGGACAGGGACGCAGTATTTT.

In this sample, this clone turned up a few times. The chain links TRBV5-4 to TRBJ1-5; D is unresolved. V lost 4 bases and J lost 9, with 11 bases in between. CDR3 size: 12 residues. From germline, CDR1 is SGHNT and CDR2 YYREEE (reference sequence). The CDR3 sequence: CASSLNLGPQHF. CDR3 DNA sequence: TGTGCCAGCAGCCTAAATCTCGGGCCCCAGCATTTT.

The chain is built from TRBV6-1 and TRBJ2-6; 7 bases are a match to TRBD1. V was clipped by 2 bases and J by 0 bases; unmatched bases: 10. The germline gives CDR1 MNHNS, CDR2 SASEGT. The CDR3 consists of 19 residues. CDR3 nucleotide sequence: TGTGCCAGCAGTGAACCCTTTCCGGGACAGAACTCTGGGGCCAACGTCCTGACTTTC. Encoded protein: CASSEPFPGQNSGANVLTF.